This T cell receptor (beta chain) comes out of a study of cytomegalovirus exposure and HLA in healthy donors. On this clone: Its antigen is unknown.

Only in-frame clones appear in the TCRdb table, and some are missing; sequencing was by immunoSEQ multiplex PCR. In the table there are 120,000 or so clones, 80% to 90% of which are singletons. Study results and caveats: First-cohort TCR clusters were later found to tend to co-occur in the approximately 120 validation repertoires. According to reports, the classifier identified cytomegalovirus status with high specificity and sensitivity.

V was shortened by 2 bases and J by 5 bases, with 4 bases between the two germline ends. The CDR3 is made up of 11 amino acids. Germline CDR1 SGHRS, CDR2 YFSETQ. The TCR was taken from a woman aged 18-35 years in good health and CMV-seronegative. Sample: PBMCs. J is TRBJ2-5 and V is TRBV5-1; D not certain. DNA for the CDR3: TGCGCCAGCAGCTTTATGGAGACCCAGTACTTC. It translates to CASSFMETQYF.